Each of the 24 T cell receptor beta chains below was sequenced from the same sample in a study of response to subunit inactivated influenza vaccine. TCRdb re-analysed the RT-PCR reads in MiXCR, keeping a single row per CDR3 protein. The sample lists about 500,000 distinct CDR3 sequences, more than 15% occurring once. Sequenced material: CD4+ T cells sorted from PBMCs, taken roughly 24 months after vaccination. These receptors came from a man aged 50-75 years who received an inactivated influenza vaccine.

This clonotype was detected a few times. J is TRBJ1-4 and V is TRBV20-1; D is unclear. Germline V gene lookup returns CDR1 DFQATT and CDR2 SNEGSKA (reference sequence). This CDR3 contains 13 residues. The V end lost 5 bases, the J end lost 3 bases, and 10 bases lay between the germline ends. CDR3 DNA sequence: TGCAGTGCTTACACGCTACCTAATGAAAAACTGTTTTTT. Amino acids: CSAYTLPNEKLFF.

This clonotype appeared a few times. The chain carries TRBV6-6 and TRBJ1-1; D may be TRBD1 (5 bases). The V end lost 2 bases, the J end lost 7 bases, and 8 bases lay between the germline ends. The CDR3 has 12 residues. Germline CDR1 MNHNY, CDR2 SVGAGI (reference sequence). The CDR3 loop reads CASSYPQGEAFF. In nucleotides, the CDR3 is TGTGCCAGCAGTTACCCCCAGGGTGAAGCTTTCTTT.

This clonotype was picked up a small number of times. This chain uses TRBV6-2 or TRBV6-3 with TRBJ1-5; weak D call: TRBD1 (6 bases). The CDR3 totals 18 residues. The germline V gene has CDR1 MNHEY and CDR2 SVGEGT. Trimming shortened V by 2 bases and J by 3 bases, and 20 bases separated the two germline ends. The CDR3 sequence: CASSYRLRVGGDNQPQHF. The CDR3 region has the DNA TGTGCCAGCAGTTACAGACTCCGTGTCGGGGGCGACAATCAGCCCCAGCATTTT.

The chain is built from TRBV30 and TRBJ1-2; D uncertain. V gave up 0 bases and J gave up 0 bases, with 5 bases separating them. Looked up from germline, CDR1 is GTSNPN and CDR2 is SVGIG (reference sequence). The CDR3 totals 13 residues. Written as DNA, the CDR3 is TGTGCCTGGAGTGTACGTTCTAACTATGGCTACACCTTC. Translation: CAWSVRSNYGYTF.

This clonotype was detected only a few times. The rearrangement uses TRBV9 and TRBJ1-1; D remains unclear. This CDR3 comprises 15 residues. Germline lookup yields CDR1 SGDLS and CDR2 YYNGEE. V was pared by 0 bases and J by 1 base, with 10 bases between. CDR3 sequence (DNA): TGTGCCAGCAGCGTAGTTTGGGGTAGGAACACTGAAGCTTTCTTT. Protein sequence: CASSVVWGRNTEAFF.

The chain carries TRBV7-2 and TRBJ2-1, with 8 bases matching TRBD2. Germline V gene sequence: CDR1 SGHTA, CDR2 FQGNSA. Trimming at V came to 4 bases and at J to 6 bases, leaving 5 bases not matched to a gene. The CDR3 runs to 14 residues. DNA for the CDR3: TGTGCCAGCAGCTCAACGGGGGGGGTCAATGAGCAGTTCTTC. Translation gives CASSSTGGVNEQFF.

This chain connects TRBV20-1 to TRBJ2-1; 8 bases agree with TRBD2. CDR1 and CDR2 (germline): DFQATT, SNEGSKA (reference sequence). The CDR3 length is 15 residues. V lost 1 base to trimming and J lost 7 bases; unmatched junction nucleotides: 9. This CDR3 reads CSARAGLASVNEQFF. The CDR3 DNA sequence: TGCAGTGCTAGAGCCGGACTAGCCTCCGTGAATGAGCAGTTCTTC.

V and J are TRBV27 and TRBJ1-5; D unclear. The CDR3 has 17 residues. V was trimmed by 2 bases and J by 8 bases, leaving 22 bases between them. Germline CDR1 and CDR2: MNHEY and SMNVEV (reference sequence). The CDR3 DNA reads TGTGCCAGCAGTTTAAGAGGCGGCAGGTGGGCCTTGGAGCCCCAGCATTTT. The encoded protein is CASSLRGGRWALEPQHF.

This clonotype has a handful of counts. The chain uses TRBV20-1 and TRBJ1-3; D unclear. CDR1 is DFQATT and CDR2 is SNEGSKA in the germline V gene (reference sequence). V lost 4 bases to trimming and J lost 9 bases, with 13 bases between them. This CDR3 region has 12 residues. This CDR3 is CSAKSLAGTIYF. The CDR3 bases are TGCAGTGCTAAGTCCCTTGCCGGCACCATATATTTT.

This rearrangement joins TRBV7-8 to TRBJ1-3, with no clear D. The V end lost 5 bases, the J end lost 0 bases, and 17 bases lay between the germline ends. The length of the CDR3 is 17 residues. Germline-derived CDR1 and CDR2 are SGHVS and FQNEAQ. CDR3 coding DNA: TGTGCCAGCAGCCTACTCCCCAGACTGAGCTCTGGAAACACCATATATTTT. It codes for CASSLLPRLSSGNTIYF.

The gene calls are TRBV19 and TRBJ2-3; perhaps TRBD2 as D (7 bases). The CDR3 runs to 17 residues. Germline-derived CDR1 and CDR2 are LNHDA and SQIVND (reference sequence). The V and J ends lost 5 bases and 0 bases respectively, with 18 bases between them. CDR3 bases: TGTGCCAGTAGTCGTCTTGGGGGGGCTGATAGCACAGATACGCAGTATTTT. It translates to CASSRLGGADSTDTQYF.

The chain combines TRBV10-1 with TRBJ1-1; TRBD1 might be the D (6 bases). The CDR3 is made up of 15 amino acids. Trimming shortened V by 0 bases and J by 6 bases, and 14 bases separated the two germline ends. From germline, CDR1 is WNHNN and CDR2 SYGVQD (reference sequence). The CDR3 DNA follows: TGCGCCAGCAGTGAGTCGGGCAGGGGTTTGGCTGAAGCTTTCTTT. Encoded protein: CASSESGRGLAEAFF.

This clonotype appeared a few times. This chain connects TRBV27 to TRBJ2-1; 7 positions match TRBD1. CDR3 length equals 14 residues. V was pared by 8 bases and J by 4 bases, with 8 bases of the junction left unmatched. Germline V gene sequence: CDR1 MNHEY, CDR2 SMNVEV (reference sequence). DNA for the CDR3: TGTGCCAGCTCGGCCGAGACAGGGTACAATGAGCAGTTCTTC. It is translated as CASSAETGYNEQFF.

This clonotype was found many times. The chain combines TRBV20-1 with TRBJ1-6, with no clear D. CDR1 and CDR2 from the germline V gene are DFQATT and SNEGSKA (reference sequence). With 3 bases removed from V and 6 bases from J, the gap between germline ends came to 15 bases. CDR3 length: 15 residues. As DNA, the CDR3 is TGCAGTGCTAGTGATAGTAGAAGGCCTAATTCACCCCTCCACTTT. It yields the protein CSASDSRRPNSPLHF.

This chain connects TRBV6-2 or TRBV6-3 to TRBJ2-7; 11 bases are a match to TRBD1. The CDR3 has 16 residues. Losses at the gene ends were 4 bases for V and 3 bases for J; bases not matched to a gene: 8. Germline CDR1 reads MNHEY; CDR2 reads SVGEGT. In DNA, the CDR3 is TGTGCCAGCAGTTCCCCAGGACAGGGGGCCTACTACGAGCAGTACTTC. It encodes CASSSPGQGAYYEQYF.

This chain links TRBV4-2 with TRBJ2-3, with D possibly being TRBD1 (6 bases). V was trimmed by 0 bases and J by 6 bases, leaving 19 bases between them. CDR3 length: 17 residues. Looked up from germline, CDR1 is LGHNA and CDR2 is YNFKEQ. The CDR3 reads CASSQDLTRSGADTQYF. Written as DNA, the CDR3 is TGTGCCAGCAGCCAAGATCTAACTAGGTCAGGGGCTGATACGCAGTATTTT.

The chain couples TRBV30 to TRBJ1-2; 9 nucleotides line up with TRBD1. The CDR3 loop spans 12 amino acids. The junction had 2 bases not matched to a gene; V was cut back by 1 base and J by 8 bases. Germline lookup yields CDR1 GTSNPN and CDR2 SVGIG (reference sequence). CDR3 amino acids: CAWSEGQGGYTF. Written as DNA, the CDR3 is TGTGCCTGGAGTGAGGGACAGGGAGGCTACACCTTC.

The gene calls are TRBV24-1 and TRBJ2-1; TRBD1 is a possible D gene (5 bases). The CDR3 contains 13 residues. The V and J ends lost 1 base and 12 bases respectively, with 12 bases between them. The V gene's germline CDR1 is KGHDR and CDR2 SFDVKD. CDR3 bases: TGTGCCACCAGTGATTTAGGGGAAGAAGGGCAGTTCTTC. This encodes CATSDLGEEGQFF.

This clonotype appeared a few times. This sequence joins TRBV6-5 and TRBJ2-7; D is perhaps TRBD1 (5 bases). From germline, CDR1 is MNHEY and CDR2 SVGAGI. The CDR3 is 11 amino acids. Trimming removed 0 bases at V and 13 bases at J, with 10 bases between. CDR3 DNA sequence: TGTGCCAGCAGTTACTCGGGGCAGGTCTACTTC. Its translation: CASSYSGQVYF.

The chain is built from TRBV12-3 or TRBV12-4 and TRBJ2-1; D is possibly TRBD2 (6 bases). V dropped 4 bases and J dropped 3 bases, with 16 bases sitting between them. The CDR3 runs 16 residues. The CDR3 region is CASSSTAGRIYNEQFF. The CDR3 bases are TGTGCCAGCAGTTCGACTGCGGGACGGATCTACAATGAGCAGTTCTTC.

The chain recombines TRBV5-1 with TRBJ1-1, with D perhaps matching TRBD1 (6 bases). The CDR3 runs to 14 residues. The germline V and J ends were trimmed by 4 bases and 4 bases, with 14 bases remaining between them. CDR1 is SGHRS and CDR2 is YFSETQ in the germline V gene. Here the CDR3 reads CASSPRQESTEAFF. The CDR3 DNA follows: TGCGCCAGCAGCCCCCGACAGGAGAGCACTGAAGCTTTCTTT. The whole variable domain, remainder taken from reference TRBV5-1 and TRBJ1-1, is KAGVTQTPRYLIKTRGQQVTLSCSPISGHRSVSWYQQTPGQGLQFLFEYFSETQRNKGNFPGRFSGRQFSNSRSEMNVSTLELGDSALYLCASSPRQESTEAFFGQGTRLTVV.

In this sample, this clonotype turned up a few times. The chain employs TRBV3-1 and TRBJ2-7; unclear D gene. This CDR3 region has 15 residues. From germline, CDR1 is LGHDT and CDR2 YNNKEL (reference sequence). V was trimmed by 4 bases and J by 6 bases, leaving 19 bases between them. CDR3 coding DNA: TGTGCCAGCAGCCGATCCAGCCTCGGGTTGAGCGAGCAGTACTTC. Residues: CASSRSSLGLSEQYF.

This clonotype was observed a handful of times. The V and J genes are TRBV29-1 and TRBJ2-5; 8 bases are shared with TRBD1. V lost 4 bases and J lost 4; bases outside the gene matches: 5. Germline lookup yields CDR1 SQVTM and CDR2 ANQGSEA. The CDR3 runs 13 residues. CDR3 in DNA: TGCAGCGTTGGGCAGGGGGCGCGAGAGACCCAGTACTTC. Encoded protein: CSVGQGARETQYF.

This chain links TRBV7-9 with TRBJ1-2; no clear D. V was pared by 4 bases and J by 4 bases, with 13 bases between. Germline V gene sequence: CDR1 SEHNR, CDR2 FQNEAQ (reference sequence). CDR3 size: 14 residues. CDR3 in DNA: TGTGCCAGCAGCTCCGGCGGGTGGTCCTATGGCTACACCTTC. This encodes CASSSGGWSYGYTF.